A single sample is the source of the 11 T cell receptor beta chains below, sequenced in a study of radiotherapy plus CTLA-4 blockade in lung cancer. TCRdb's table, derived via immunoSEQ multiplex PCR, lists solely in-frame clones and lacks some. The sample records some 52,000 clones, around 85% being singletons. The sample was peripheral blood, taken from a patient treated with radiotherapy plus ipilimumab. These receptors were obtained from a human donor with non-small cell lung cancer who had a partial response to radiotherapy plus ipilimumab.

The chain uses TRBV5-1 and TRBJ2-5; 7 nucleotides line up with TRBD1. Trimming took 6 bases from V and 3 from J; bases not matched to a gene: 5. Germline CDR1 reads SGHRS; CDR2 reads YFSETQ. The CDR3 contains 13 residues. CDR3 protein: CASTLTGEETQYF. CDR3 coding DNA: TGCGCCAGCACTCTCACAGGGGAAGAGACCCAGTACTTC.

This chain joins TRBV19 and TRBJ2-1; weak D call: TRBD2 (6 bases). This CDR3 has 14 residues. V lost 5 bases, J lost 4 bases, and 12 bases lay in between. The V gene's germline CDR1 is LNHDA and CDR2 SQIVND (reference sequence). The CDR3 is CASSPIAGYNEQFF. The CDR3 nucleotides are TGTGCCAGTAGTCCCATCGCGGGGTACAATGAGCAGTTCTTC.

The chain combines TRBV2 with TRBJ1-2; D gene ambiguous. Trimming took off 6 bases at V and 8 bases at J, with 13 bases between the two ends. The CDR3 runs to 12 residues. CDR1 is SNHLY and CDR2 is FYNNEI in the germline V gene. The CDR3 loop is CASSSTPEGYTF. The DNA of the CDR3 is TGTGCCAGCAGCTCGACCCCGGAGGGCTACACCTTC.

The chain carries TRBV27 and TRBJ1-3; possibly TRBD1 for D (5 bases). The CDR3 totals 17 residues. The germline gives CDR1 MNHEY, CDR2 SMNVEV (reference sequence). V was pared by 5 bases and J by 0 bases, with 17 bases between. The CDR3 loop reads CASSEAGGMASGNTIYF. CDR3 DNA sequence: TGTGCCAGCAGTGAGGCCGGGGGTATGGCCTCTGGAAACACCATATATTTT.

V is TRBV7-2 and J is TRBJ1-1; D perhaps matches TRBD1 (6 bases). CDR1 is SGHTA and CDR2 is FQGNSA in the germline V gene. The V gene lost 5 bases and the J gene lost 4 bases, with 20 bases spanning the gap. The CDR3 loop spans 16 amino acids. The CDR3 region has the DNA TGTGCCAGCAGCCTAACGGGAGGAGGGGGAGGCACTGAAGCTTTCTTT. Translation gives CASSLTGGGGGTEAFF.

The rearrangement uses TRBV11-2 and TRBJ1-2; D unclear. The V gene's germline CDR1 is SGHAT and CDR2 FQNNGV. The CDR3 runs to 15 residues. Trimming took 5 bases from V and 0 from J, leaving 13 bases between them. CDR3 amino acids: CASSPDPSANYGYTF. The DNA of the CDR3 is TGTGCCAGCAGCCCAGATCCTTCAGCTAACTATGGCTACACCTTC.

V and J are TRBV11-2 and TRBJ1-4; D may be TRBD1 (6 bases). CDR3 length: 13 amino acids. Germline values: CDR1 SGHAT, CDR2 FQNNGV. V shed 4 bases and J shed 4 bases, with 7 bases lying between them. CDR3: CASSSRGNEKLFF. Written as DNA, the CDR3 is TGTGCCAGCAGCTCCAGGGGTAATGAAAAACTGTTTTTT.

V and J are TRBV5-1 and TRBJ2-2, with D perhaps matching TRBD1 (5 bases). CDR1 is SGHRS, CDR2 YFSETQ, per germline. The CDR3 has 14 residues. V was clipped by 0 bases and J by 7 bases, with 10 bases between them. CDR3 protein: CASSLVTESGELFF. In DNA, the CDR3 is TGCGCCAGCAGCTTGGTGACAGAAAGCGGGGAGCTGTTTTTT.

The CDR3 is CASSSSGQGEQYF. In nucleotides, the CDR3 is TGTGCCAGCAGTTCGTCTGGACAGGGCGAGCAGTACTTC. V gene TRBV6-1 combines with J gene TRBJ2-7; 8 bases align to TRBD1. The CDR3 is 13 residues long. Germline CDR1 and CDR2: MNHNS and SASEGT. The V gene end was trimmed by 5 bases and the J gene end by 6 bases; junction bases not matched to a gene: 6.

This CDR3 reads CASSGERTGGGRYEQYF. The CDR3 nucleotides are TGTGCCAGCAGTGGGGAAAGGACAGGGGGCGGGCGGTACGAGCAGTACTTC. The chain recombines TRBV7-7 with TRBJ2-7; 11 positions agree with TRBD1. Germline trimming cut 6 bases from V and 4 bases from J; bases unmatched to any gene: 14. The CDR3 length is 17 residues. Germline CDR1 is SSHAT and CDR2 is FNYEAQ (reference sequence).

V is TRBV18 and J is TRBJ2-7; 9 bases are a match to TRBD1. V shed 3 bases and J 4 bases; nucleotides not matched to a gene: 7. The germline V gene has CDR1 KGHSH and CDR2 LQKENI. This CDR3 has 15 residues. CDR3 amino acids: CASSPRGQGSYEQYF. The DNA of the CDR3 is TGTGCCAGCTCACCTAGAGGACAGGGGTCGTACGAGCAGTACTTC.